This T cell receptor (beta chain) was observed in a study of shared T cell receptors in the human thymus. Assay used: immunoSEQ multiplex PCR; TCRdb lists only in-frame clones, some missing. The sample consists of under 700,000 clones, 75% to 85% of them appearing once. Deletions cut 3 bases from V and 4 bases from J, with 12 bases between. CDR1 MNHEY and CDR2 SMNVEV come from the germline V gene (reference sequence). The CDR3 contains 14 residues. This same sample was also part of a study on human thymus T cells. That work states: Thymus was obtained from resections taken during corrective heart surgery. Seemingly biased V and J gene usage marked thymic and blood repertoires. Unrelated individuals reportedly shared highly overlapping thymic TCR repertoires.

The TCR comes from a boy under two years old with a congenital heart defect. This rearrangement joins TRBV27 to TRBJ1-2; D is unclear. The material sequenced was thymocytes. CDR3 sequence: CASSLSPTGYGYTF. CDR3 coding DNA: TGTGCCAGCAGTTTGAGCCCTACCGGCTATGGCTACACCTTC.